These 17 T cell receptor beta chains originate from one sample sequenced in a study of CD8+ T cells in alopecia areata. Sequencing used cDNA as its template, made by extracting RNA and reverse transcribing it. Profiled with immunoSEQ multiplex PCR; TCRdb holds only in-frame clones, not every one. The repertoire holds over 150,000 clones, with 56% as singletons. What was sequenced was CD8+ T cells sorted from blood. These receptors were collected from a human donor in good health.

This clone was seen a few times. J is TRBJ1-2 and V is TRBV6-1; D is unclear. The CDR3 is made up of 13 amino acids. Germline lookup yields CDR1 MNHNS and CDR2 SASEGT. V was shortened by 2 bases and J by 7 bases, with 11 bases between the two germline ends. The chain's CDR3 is CASSELGKGGYTF. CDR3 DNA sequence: TGTGCCAGCAGTGAATTAGGCAAGGGTGGCTACACCTTC.

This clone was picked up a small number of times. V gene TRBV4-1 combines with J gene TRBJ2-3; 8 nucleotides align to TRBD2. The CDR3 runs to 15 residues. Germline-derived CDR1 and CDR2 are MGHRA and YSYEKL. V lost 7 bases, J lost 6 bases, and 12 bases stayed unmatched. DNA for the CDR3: TGCGCCAGCACCCCCGGGGGGGGCCCCCGCGATACGCAGTATTTT. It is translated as CASTPGGGPRDTQYF.

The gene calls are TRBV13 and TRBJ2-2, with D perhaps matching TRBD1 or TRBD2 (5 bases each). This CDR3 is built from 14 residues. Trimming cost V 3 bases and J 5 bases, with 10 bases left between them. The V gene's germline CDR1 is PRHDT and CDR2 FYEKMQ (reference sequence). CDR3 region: CASSLGRSTGELFF. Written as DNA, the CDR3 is TGTGCCAGCAGCTTGGGACGGAGTACCGGGGAGCTGTTTTTT.

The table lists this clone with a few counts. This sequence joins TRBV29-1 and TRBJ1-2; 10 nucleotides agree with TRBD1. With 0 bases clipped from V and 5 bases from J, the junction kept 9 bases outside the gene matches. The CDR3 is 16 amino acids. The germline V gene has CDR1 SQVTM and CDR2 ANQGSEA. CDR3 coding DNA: TGCAGCGTTGAAGATCATACGGGACAGGGGTCTTATGGCTACACCTTC. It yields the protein CSVEDHTGQGSYGYTF.

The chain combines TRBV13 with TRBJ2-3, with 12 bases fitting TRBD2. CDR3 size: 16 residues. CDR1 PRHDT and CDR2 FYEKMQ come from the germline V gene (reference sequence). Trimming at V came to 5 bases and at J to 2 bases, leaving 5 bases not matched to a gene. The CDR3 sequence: CASSDTSGGPTDTQYF. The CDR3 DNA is TGTGCCAGCAGCGACACTAGCGGGGGGCCCACAGATACGCAGTATTTT.

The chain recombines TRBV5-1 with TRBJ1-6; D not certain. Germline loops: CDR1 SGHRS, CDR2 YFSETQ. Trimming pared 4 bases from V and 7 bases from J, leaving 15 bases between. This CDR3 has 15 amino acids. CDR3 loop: CASSPDPAGNSPLHF. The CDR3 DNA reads TGCGCCAGCAGCCCCGATCCGGCCGGGAATTCACCCCTCCACTTT. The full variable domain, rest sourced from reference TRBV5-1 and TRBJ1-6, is KAGVTQTPRYLIKTRGQQVTLSCSPISGHRSVSWYQQTPGQGLQFLFEYFSETQRNKGNFPGRFSGRQFSNSRSEMNVSTLELGDSALYLCASSPDPAGNSPLHFGNGTRLTVT.

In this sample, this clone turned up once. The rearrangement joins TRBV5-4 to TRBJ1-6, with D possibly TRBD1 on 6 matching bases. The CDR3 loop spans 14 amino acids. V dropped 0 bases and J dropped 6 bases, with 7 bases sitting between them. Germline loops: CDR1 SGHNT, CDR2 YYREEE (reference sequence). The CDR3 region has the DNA TGTGCCAGCAGCTTGGAGGGGGTTAATTCACCCCTCCACTTT. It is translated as CASSLEGVNSPLHF.

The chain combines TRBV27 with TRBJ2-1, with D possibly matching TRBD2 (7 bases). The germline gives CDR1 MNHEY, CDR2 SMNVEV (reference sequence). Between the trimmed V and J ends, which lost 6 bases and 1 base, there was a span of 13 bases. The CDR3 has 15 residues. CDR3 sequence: CASRGGTSSYNEQFF. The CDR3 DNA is TGTGCCAGCAGGGGGGGGACATCATCCTACAATGAGCAGTTCTTC.

The CDR3 DNA sequence: TGTGCCAGCAGCTTAGCTTTACAGGAATACGAGCAGTACTTC. Encoded protein: CASSLALQEYEQYF. J is TRBJ2-7 and V is TRBV13; D perhaps matches TRBD1 (5 bases). This CDR3 is built from 14 residues. CDR1 PRHDT and CDR2 FYEKMQ come from the germline V gene (reference sequence). Trimming left V 1 base short and J 4 bases short, with 11 bases between.

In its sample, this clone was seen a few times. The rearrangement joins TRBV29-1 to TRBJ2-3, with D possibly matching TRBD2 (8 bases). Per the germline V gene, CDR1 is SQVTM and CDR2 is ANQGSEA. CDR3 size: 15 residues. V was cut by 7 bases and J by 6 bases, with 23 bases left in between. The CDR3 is CSAEPRGGLGDTQYF. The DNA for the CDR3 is TGCAGCGCCGAACCCAGGGGGGGACTAGGTGATACGCAGTATTTT.

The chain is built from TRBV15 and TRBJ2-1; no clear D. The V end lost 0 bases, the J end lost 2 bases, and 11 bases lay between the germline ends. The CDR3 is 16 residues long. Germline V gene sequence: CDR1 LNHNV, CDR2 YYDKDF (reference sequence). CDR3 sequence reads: CATSRDRGTAYNEQFF. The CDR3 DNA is TGTGCCACCAGCAGAGATCGCGGTACAGCCTACAATGAGCAGTTCTTC. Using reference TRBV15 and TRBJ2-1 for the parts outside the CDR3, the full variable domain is DAMVIQNPRYQVTQFGKPVTLSCSQTLNHNVMYWYQQKSSQAPKLLFHYYDKDFNNEADTPDNFQSRRPNTSFCFLDIRSPGLGDTAMYLCATSRDRGTAYNEQFFGPGTRLTVL.

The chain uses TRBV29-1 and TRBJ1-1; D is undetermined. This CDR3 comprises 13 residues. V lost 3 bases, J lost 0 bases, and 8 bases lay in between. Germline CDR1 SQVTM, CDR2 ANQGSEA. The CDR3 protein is CSVEPGLNTEAFF. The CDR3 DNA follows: TGCAGCGTTGAGCCCGGTCTGAACACTGAAGCTTTCTTT. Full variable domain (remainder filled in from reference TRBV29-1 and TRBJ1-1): SAVISQKPSRDICQRGTSLTIQCQVDSQVTMMFWYRQQPGQSLTLIATANQGSEATYESGFVIDKFPISRPNLTFSTLTVSNMSPEDSSIYLCSVEPGLNTEAFFGQGTRLTVV.

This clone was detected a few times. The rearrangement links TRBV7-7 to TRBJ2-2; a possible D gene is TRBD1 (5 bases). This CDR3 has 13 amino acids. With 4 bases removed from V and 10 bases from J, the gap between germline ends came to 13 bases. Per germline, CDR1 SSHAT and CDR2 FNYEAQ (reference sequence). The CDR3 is CASSSATGAELFF. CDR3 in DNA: TGTGCCAGCAGCTCCGCTACAGGTGCGGAGCTGTTTTTT.

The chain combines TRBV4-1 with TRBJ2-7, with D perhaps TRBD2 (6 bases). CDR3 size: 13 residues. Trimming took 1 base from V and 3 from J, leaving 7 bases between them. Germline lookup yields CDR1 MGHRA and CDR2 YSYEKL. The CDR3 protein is CASSQGGDYEQYF. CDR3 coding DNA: TGCGCCAGCAGCCAAGGGGGGGACTACGAGCAGTACTTC.

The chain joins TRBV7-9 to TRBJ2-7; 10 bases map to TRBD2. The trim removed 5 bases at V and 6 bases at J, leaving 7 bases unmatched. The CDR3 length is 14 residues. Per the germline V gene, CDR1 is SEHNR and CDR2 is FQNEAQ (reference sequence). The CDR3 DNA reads TGTGCCAGCAGCCCCGGGACTAGCGAGCGCGAGCAGTACTTC. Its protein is CASSPGTSEREQYF.

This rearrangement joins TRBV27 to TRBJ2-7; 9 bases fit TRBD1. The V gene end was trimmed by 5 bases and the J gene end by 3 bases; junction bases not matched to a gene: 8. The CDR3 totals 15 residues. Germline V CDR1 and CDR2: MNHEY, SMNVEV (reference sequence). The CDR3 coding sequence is TGTGCCAGCAGTGCAACCGGGACAGGGATCTACGAGCAGTACTTC. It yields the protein CASSATGTGIYEQYF.

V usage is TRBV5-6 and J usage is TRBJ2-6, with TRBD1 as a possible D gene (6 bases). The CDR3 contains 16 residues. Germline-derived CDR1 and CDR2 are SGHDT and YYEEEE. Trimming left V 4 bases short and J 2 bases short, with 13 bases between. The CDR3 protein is CASSGDRQPGANVLTF. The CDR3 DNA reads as TGTGCCAGCAGCGGTGACAGGCAGCCTGGGGCCAACGTCCTGACTTTC.